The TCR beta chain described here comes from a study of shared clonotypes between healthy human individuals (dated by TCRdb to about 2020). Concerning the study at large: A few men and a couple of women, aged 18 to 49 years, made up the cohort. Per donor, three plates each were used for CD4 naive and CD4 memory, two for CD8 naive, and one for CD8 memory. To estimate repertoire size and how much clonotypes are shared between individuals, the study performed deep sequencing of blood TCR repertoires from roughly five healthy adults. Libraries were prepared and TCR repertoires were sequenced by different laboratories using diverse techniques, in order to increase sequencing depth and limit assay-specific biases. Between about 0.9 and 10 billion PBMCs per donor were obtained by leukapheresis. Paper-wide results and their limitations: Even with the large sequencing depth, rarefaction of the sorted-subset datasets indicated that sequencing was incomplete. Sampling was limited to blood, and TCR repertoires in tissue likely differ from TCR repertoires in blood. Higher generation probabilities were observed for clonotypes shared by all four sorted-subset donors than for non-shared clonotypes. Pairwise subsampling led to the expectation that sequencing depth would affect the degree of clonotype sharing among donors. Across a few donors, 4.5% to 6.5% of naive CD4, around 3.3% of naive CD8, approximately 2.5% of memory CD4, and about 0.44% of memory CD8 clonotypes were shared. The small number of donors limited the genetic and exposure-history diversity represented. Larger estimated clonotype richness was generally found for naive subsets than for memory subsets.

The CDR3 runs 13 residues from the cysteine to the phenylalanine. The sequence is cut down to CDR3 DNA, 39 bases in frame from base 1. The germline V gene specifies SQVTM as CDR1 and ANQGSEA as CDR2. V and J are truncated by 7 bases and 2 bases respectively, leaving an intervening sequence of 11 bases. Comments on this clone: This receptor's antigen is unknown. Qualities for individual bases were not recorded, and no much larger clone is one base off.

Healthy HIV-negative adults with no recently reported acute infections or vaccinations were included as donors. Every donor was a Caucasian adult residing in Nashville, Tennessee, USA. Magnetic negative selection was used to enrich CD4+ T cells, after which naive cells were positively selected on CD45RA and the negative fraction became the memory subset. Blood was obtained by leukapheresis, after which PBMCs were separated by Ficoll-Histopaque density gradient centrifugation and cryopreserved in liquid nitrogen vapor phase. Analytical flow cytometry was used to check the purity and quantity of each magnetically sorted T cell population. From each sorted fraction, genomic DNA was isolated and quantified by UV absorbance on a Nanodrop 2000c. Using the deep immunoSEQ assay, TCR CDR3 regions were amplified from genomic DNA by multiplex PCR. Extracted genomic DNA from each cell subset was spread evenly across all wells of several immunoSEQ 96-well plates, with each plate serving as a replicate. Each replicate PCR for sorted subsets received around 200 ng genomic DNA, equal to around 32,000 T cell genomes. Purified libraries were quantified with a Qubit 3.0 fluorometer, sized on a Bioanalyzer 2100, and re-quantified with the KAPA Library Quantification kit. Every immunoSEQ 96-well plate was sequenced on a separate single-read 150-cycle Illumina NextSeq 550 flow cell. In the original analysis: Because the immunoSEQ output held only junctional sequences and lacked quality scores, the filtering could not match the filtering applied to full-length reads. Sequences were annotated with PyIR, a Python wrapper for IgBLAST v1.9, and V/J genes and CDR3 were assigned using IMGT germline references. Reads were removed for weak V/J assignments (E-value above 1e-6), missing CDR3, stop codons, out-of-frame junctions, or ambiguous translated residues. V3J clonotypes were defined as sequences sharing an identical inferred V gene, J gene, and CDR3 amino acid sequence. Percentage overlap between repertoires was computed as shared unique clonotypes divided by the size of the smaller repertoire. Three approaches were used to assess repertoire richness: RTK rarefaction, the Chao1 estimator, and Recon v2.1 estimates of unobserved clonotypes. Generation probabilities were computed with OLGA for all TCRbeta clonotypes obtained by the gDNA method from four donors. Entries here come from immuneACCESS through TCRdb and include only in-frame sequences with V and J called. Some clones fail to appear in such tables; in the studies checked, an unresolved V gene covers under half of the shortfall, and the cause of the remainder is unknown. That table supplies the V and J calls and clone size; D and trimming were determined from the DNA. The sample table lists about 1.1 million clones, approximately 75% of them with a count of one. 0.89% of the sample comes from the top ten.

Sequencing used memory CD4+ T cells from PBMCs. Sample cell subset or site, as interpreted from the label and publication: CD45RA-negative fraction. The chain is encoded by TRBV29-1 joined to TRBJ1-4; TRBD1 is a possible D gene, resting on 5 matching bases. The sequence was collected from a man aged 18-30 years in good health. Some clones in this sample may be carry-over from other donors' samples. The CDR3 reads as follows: CSGQGATNEKLFF. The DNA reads TGCAGCGGTCAGGGAGCGACTAATGAAAAACTGTTTTTT.